These T cell receptor beta chains were read from a single sample in a study of tumor and adjacent non-tumor tissue in lung cancer. MiXCR was run by TCRdb on the multiplex PCR reads, yielding one entry per CDR3 protein. Of some 100,000 distinct CDR3 sequences listed, about 62% are singletons. Sample: distant non-tumor lung tissue. These receptors were taken from a man aged 25 to 40 with non-small cell lung cancer. Both conserved end residues are part of each CDR3.

v_call cdr3_aa
TRBV20-1 CSARASDGSSYNSPLHF
TRBV20-1 CGATGGLAGARREQYF
TRBV29-1 CSVEDRRVSSYEQYF
TRBV4-2 CASRQDEAGNNQPQHF
TRBV10-3 CAVSGNQNYNSLLHF
TRBV5-4 CASSSGGTGSIYEQYF
TRBV11-1 CTSIHSGRATKNIQYF
TRBV29-1 CSVGLAGGQETQYF
TRBV7-6 CASTLGGRQETQYF
TRBV20-1 CGAPAGGKDTQYF
TRBV6-1 CASSLPTRWLAAGGEQFF
TRBV5-6 CASSGFPRETQYF
TRBV14 CASSQALNTEAFF
TRBV5-6 CARSLTDPQGETQYF
TRBV20-1 CRAPTGTSVLHEQFF
TRBV29-1 CSPGKGAGGELFF
TRBV10-3 CAISPGGHFTGELFF
TRBV29-1 CSVERRQGGFFYGYTF
TRBV6-1 CASADRGGHTEAFF
TRBV29-1 CSVSAGISNQPQHF
TRBV20-1 CSARVMKAMNTEAFF
TRBV11-2 CDSGRDRMDTEAFF
TRBV12-3/TRBV12-4 CASSFSGSAGELSF
TRBV4-1 CASSPRTGTGELFF